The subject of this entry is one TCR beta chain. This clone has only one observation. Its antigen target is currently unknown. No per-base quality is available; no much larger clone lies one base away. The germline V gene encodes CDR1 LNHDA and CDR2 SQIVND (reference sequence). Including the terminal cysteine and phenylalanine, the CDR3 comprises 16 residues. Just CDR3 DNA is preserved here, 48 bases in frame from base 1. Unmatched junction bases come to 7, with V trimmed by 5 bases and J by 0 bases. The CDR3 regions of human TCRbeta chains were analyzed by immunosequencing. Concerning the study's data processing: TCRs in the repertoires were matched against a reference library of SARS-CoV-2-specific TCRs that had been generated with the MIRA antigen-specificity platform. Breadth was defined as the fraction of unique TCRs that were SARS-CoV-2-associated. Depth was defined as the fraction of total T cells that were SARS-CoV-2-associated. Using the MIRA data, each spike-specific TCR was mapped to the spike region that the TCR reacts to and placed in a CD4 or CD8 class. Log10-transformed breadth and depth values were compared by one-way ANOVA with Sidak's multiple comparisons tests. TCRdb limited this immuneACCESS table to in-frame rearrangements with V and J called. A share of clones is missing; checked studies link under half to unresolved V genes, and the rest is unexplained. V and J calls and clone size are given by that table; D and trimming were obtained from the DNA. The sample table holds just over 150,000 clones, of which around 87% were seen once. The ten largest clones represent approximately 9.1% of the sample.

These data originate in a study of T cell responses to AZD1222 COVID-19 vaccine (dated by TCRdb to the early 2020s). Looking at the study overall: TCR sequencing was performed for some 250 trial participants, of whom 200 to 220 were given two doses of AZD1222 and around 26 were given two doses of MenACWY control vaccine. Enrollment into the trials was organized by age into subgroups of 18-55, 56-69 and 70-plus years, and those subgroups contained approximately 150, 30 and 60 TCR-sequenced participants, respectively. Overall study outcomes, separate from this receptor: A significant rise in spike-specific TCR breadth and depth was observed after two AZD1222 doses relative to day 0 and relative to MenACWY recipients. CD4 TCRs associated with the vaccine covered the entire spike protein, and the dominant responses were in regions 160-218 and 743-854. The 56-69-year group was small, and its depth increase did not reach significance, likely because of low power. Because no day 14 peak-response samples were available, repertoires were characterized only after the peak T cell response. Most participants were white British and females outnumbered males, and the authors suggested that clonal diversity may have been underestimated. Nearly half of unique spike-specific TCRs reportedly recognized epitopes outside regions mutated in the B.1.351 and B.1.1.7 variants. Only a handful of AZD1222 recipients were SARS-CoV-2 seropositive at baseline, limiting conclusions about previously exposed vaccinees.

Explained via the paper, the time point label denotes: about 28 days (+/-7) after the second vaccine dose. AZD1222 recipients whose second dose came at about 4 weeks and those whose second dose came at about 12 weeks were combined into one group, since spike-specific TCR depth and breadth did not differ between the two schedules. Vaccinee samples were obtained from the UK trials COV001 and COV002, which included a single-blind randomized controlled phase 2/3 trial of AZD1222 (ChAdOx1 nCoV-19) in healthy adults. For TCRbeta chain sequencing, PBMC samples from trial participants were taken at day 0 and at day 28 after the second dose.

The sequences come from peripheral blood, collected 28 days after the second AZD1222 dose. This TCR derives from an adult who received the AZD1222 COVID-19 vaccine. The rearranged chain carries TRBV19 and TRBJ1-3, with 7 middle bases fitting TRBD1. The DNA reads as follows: TGTGCCAGTAGTCGACAGGGTACGGTCTCTGGAAACACCATATATTTT. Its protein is CASSRQGTVSGNTIYF.